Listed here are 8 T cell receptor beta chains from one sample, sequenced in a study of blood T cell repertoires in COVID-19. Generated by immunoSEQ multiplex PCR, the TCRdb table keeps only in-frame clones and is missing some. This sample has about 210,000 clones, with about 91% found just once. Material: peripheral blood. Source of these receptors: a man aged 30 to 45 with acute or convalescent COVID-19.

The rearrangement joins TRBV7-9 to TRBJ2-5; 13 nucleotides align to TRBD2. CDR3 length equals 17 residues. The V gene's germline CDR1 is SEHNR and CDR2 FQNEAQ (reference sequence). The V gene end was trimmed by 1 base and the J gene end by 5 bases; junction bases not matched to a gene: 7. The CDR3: CASSLGELAGGRETQYF. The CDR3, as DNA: TGTGCCAGCAGCTTAGGAGAACTAGCGGGGGGGCGTGAGACCCAGTACTTC.

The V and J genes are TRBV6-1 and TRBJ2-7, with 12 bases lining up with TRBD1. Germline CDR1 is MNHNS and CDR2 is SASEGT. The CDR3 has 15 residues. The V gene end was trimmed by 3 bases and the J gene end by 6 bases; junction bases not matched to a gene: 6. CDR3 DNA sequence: TGTGCCAGCAGTGATACCGGGACAGGGGGCCGCGAGCAGTACTTC. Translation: CASSDTGTGGREQYF.

The CDR3 sequence is CASSPTSTSGANVLTF. As DNA, the CDR3 is TGTGCCAGCTCACCGACATCTACCTCTGGGGCCAACGTCCTGACTTTC. The gene calls are TRBV18 and TRBJ2-6; D gene uncertain. V was cut by 3 bases and J by 0 bases, with 9 bases left in between. The CDR3 runs 16 residues. Germline loops: CDR1 KGHSH, CDR2 LQKENI. Combining the CDR3 with reference TRBV18 and TRBJ2-6 gives the whole variable domain NAGVMQNPRHLVRRRGQEARLRCSPMKGHSHVYWYRQLPEEGLKFMVYLQKENIIDESGMPKERFSAEFPKEGPSILRIQQVVRGDSAAYFCASSPTSTSGANVLTFGAGSRLTVL.

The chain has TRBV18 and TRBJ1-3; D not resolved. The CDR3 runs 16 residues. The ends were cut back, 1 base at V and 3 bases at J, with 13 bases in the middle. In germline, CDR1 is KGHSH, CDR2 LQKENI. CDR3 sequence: CASSPLLEDSGNTIYF. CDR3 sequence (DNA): TGTGCCAGCTCACCACTTCTCGAGGATAGTGGAAACACCATATATTTT.

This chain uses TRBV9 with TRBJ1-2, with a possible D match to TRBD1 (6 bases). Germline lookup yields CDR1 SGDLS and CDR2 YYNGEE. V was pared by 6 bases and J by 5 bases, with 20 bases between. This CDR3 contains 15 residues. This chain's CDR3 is CASNLPGARHYGYTF. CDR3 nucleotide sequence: TGTGCCAGCAACTTACCAGGGGCGCGGCATTATGGCTACACCTTC.

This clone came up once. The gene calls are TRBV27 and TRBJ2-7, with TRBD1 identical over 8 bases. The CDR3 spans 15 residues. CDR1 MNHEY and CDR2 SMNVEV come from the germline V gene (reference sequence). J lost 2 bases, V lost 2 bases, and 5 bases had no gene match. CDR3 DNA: TGTGCCAGCAGTTTAAAGACAGGGGTCCCCTACGAGCAGTACTTC. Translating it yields CASSLKTGVPYEQYF.

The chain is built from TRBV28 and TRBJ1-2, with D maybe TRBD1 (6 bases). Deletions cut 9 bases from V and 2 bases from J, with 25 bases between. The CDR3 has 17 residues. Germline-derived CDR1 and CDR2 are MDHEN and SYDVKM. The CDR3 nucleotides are TGTGCCAGTCACTCCAGGGGTCCTAAAGACTCAAACTATGGCTACACCTTC. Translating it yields CASHSRGPKDSNYGYTF.

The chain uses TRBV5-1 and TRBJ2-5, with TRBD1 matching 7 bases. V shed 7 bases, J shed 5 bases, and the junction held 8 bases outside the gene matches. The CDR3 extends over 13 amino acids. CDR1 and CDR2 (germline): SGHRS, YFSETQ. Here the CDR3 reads CASRQGDVETQYF. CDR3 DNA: TGCGCCAGCCGACAGGGAGATGTGGAGACCCAGTACTTC. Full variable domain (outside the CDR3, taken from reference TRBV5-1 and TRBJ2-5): KAGVTQTPRYLIKTRGQQVTLSCSPISGHRSVSWYQQTPGQGLQFLFEYFSETQRNKGNFPGRFSGRQFSNSRSEMNVSTLELGDSALYLCASRQGDVETQYFGPGTRLLVL.